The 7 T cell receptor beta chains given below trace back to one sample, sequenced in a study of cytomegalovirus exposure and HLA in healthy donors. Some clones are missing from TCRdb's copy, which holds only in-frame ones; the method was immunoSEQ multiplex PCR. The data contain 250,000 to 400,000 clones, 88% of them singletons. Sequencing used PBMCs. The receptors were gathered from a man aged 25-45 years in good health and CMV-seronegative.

Here the CDR3 reads CASSKGQTYEQYF. CDR3 bases: TGTGCCAGTAGTAAAGGACAGACCTACGAGCAGTACTTC. This rearrangement joins TRBV19 to TRBJ2-7; possible D gene TRBD1, 6 bases. This CDR3 is built from 13 residues. V gave up 4 bases and J gave up 2 bases, with 9 bases separating them. Germline CDR1 reads LNHDA; CDR2 reads SQIVND (reference sequence).

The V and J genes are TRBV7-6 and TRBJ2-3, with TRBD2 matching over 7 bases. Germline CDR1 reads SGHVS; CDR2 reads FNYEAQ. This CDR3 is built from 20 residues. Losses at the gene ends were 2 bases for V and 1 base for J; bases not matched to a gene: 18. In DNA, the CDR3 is TGTGCCAGCAGCTTAATGGAGGGATGGGCTACGGCGGGAGGCACAGATACGCAGTATTTT. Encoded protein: CASSLMEGWATAGGTDTQYF.

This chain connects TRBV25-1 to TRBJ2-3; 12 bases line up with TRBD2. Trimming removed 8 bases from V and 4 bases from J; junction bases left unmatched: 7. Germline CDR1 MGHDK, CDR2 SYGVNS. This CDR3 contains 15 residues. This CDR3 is CASSTSGGGPDTQYF. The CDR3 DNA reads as TGTGCCAGCTCGACTAGCGGGGGTGGGCCAGATACGCAGTATTTT.

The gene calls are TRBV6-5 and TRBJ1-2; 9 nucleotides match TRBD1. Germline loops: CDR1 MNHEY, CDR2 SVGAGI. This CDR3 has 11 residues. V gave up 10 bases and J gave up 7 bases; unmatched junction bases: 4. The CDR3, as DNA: TGTGCCACCCGACAGGGGGGTGGCTACACCTTC. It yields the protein CATRQGGGYTF.

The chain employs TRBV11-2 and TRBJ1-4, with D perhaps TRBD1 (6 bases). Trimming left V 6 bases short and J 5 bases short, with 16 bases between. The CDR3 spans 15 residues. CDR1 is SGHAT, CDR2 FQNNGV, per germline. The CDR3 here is CASRLPGTGNEKLFF. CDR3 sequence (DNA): TGTGCCAGCAGACTACCCGGCACAGGGAATGAAAAACTGTTTTTT.

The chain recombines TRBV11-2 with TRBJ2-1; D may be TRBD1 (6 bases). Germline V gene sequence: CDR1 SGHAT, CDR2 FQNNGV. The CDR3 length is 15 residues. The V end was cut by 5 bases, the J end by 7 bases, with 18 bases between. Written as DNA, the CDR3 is TGTGCCAGCAGCCTAGTCTGGGGGCCGGGGAATGAGCAGTTCTTC. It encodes CASSLVWGPGNEQFF.

The CDR3 DNA reads TGTGCCAGTAGTATAGGACAGGGGGAGTGGTATCAGCCCCAGCATTTT. Protein product: CASSIGQGEWYQPQHF. This chain links TRBV19 with TRBJ1-5; 9 positions agree with TRBD1. The CDR3 loop spans 16 amino acids. Trimming removed 1 base from V and 5 bases from J; junction bases left unmatched: 6. Germline V CDR1 and CDR2: LNHDA, SQIVND (reference sequence).